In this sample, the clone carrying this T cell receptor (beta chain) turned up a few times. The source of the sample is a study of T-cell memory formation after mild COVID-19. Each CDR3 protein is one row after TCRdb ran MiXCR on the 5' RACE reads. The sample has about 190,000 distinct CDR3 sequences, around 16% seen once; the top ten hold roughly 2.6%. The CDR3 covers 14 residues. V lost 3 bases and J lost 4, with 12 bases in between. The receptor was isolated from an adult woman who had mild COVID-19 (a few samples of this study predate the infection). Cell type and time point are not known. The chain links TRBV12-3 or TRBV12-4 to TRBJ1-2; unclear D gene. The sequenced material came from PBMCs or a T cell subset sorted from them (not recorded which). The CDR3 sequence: CASSFGQSLYGYTF. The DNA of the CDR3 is TGTGCCAGCAGTTTTGGGCAGTCACTCTATGGCTACACCTTC.